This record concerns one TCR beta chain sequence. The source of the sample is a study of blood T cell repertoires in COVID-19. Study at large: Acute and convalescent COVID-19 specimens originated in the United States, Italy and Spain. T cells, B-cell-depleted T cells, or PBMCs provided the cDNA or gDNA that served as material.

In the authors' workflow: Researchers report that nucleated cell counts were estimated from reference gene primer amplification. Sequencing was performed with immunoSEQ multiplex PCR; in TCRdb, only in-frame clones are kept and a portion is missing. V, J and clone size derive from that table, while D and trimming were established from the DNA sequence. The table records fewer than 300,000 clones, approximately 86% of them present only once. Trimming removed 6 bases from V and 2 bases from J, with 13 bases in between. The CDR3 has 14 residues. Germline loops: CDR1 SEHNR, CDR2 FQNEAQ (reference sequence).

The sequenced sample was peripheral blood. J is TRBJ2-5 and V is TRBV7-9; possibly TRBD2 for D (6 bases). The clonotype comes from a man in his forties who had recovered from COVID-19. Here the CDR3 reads CASSFSGFQETQYF. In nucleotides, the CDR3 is TGTGCCAGCAGTTTCAGCGGGTTTCAAGAGACCCAGTACTTC.